The T cell receptor beta chain described here comes from a study of monozygotic twins with inflammatory bowel disease. CDR1 is SGHKS and CDR2 is YYEKEE in the germline V gene (reference sequence). The CDR3 totals 14 residues. Study-wide results and caveats: For IBD patients, clonotypes shared with others were fewer than for healthy twins, especially with disease activity. The study found lower TCRbeta diversity (inverse Simpson) in IBD patients than in healthy co-twins. Resolution of different T cell subtypes was not achieved.

Regarding this clonotype: Its specificity is not known.

Eight separate reactions per sample yielded the cDNA. One entry per CDR3 protein, without DNA, is what TCRdb gives after re-calling the 5' RACE reads. The repertoire table contains about 110,000 distinct CDR3 sequences. This sequence was found in a human donor with ulcerative colitis or Crohn's disease, or a healthy co-twin of an affected twin (not recorded which). V and J are TRBV5-5 and TRBJ1-5. Specimen: blood. CDR3 amino acids: CASSLKVSYQPQHF.